Below, one T cell receptor (beta chain) is given with its context. Antigen: not known. The source of the sample is a study of shared clonotypes between healthy human individuals. Study-level points and caveats: Tissue TCR repertoires likely differ from these blood-only repertoires. Clonotypes which were not shared had lower generation probabilities than clonotypes that all four donors shared.

Trimming stripped 2 bases from V and 6 bases from J, with 15 bases between. CDR1 is SGDLS and CDR2 is YYNGEE in the germline V gene. CDR3 length equals 14 residues. Execution of the assay was at deep level. Here immunoSEQ multiplex PCR was the method, and the copy in TCRdb shows in-frame clones only, minus some. The sample holds roughly 810,000 clones; roughly 96% are singletons and the top ten take less than 0.25%. As defined, naive CD8 cells were CD45RO-negative and positively selected for CCR7, with terminally differentiated effector memory CD45RA+ cells excluded. The V and J genes are TRBV9 and TRBJ2-7, with a tentative D call TRBD2 (6 bases). The source is a man aged 25 to 45 in good health. The sequenced sample was naive CD8+ T cells sorted from blood. The DNA of the CDR3 is TGTGCCAGCAGCGTGAGGACCGAGGGAGGCGAGCAGTACTTC. It encodes CASSVRTEGGEQYF.